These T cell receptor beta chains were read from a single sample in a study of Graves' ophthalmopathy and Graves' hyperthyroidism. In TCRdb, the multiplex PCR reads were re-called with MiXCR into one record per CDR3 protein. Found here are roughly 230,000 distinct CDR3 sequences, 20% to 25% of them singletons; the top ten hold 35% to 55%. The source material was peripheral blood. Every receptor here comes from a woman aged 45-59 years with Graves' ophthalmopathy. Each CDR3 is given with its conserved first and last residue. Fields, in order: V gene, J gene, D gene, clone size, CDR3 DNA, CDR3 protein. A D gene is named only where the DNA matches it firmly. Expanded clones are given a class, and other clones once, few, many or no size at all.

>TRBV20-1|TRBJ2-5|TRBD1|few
TGCAGTCCAAGCGCCCCTGGGACAGGGGTGAGGCAAGGAGAGACCCAGTACTTC
CSPSAPGTGVRQGETQYF
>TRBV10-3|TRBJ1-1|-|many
TGTGCCATCAGTGCTATGGGTGCGAACACTGAAGCTTTCTTT
CAISAMGANTEAFF
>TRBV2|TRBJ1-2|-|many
TGTGCCAGCAAGGGTACAGATCAGGGGTATGGCTACACCTTC
CASKGTDQGYGYTF
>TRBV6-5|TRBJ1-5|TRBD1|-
TGTGCCAGCAGTTATATCGGGACAGGGGCCCATCAGCCCCAGCATTTT
CASSYIGTGAHQPQHF
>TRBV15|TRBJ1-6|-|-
TGTGCCACCAGCATCGGGACGTCTACCAATTCACCCCTCCACTTT
CATSIGTSTNSPLHF
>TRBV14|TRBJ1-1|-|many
TGTGCCAGCAGCCAAGAAATAATCAACACTGAAGCTTTCTTT
CASSQEIINTEAFF
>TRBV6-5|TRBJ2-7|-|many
TGTGCCAGCAGTTCGAACCGGGGACGCGAGCAGTACTTC
CASSSNRGREQYF
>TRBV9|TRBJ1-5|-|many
TGTGCCAGCAGCGTGGACGGTAATCAGCCCCAGCATTTT
CASSVDGNQPQHF
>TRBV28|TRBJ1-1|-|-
TGTGCCAGCAGTCCCGTTTCGGGGGACACTGAAGCTTTCTTT
CASSPVSGDTEAFF
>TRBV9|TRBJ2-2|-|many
TGTGCCAGCAGCCCCATGGGGTCAGTCGGGGAGCTGTTTTTT
CASSPMGSVGELFF
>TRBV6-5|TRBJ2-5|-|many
TGTGCCAGCAGTTACTCGAAGACAGGGAGGGCGGAGACCCAGTACTTC
CASSYSKTGRAETQYF
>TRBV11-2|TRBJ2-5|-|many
TGTGCCAGCAGCTCGCCAGCGGGAGAGACCCAGTACTTC
CASSSPAGETQYF
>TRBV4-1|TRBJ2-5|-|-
TGCGCCAGCAGCCACCACTTCGAGGGGGAATCGTACTTC
CASSHHFEGESYF
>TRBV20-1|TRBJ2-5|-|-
TGCAGTGCTAAAACCGAAGCACAAGAGACCCAGTACTTC
CSAKTEAQETQYF
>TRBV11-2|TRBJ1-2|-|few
TGTGCCAGCAGCTTAGCGCCCAGCTATGGCTACACCTTC
CASSLAPSYGYTF
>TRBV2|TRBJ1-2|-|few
TGTGCCAGCACCCTCCACCGGGGTGGCTACACCTTC
CASTLHRGGYTF
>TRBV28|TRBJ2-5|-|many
TGTGCCAGCAGCTTAGGGGGGAGGGAGACCCAGTACTTC
CASSLGGRETQYF
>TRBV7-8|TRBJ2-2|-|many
TGTGCCAGCAGCCAGGGGGGCAGGACTAGAAACACCGGGGAGCTGTTTTTT
CASSQGGRTRNTGELFF
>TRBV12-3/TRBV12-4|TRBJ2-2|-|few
TGTGCCAGCAGTTTAGTGGGGGTGGGAACCGGGGAGCTGTTTTTT
CASSLVGVGTGELFF
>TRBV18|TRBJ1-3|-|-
TGTGCCAGCTCACCAGGGGACACCCGCTCTGGAAACACCATATATTTT
CASSPGDTRSGNTIYF
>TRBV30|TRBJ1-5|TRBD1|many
TGTGCCTGGAAAGGGACAGGGAGGAATCAGCCCCAGCATTTT
CAWKGTGRNQPQHF
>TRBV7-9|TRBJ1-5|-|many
TGTGCCAGCAGCTCGCGGGGGGCAAATCAGCCCCAGCATTTT
CASSSRGANQPQHF
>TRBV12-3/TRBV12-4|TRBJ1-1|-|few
TGTGCCAGCAAAAGACAGGAGAACACTGAAGCTTTCTTT
CASKRQENTEAFF
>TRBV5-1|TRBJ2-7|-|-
TGCGCCAGCAGCTTGCGAGGAGGGAGCGGATACGAGCAGTACTTC
CASSLRGGSGYEQYF
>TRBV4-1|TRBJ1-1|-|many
TGCGCCAGCAGCCAAGACTGGGGGGTAATATCTGGCGCTTTCTTT
CASSQDWGVISGAFF
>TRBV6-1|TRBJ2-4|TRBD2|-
TGTGCCAGCAGCGCCTTCAGCCTAGCGGGAGCTATGGGCATTCAGTACTTC
CASSAFSLAGAMGIQYF
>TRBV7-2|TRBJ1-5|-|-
TGTGCCAGCAGCTTAGCGGCAGGGAGGACCCCCCAGCATTTT
CASSLAAGRTPQHF
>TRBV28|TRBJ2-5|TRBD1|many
TGTGCCAGCAGTTTCGCAGGGGGCGAAGAGACCCAGTACTTC
CASSFAGGEETQYF
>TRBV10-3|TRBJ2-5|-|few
TGTGCCATCAGTGAGTTCCGGCTAGAGACCCAGTACTTC
CAISEFRLETQYF
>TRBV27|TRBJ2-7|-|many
TGTGCCAGCAGTCCCGACCCGGGTGGGATGGGCGAGCAGTACTTC
CASSPDPGGMGEQYF
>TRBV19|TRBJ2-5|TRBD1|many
TGTGCCAGTAGTACCCAGACAGGGGGCGGGGAGACCCAGTACTTC
CASSTQTGGGETQYF
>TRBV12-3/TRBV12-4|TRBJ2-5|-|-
TGTGCCAGCACCGACCAGGGAAACCAAGAGACCCAGTACTTC
CASTDQGNQETQYF